This T cell receptor (beta chain) emerged from a study of identical twins. V lost 5 bases and J lost 7; bases outside the gene matches: 8. CDR3 length: 14 residues. The germline V gene has CDR1 LNHDA and CDR2 SQIVND (reference sequence). Each CDR3 protein is one row after TCRdb ran MiXCR on the 5' RACE reads. The table shows around 1.7 million distinct CDR3 sequences, with about 31% occurring only once. This clonotype was detected a few times. The TCR sequence derives from a newborn girl in good health. The sequenced material came from cord blood. This chain uses TRBV19 with TRBJ2-1; 7 bases agree with TRBD1. The DNA for the CDR3 is TGTGCCAGTAGTCCTCAATACAGGGGTAATGAGCAGTTCTTC. This gives the protein CASSPQYRGNEQFF.